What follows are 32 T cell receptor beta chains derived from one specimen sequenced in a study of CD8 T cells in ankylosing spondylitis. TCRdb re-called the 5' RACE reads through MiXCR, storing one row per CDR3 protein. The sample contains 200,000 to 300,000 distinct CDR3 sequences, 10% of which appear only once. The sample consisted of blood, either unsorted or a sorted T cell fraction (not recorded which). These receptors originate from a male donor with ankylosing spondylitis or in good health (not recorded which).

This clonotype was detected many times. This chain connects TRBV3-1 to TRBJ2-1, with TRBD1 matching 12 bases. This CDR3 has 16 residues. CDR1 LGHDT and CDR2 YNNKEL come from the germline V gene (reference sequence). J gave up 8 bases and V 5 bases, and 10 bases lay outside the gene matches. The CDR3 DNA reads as TGTGCCAGCAGCGTCGGGACAGGGGGCAATTTGGATGAGCAGTTCTTC. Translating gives CASSVGTGGNLDEQFF.

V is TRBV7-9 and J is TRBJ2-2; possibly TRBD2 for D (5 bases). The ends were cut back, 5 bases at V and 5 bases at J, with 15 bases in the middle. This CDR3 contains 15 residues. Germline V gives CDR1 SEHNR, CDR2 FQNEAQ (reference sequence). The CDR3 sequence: CASSPRGQRTGELFF. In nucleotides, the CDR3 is TGTGCCAGCAGCCCTCGGGGTCAGAGGACCGGGGAGCTGTTTTTT.

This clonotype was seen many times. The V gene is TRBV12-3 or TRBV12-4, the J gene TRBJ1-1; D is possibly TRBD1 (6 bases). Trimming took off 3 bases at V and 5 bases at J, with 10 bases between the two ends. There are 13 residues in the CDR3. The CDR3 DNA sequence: TGTGCCAGCAGTTTTGCCCAGGGGACTGAAGCTTTCTTT. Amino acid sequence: CASSFAQGTEAFF.

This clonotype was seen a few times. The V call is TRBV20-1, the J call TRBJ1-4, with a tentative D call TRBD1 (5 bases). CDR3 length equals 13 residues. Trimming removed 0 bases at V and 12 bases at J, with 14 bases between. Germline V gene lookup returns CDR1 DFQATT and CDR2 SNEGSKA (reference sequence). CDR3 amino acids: CSARDGLGGELFF. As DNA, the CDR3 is TGCAGTGCTAGAGATGGGCTGGGGGGGGAACTGTTTTTT.

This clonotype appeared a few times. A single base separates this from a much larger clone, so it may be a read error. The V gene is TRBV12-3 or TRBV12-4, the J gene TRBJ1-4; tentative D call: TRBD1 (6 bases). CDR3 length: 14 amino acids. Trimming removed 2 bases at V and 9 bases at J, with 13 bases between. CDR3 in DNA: TGTGCCAGCAGTTTAAGAGGGGGTGGTAAAAAACTGTTTTTT. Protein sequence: CASSLRGGGKKLFF.

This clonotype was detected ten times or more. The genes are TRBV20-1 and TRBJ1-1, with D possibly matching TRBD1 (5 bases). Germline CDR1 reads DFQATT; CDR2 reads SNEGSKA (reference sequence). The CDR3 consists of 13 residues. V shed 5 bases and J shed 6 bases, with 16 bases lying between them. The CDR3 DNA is TGCAGTGCTTTAAGGGGATGGGGCGCTGAAGCTTTCTTT. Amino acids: CSALRGWGAEAFF.

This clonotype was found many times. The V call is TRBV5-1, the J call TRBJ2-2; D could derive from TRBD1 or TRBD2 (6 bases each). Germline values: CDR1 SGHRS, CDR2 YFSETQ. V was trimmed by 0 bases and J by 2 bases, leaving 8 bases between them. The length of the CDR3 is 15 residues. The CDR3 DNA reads TGCGCCAGCAGCTTGGAGGGGGGTAACACCGGGGAGCTGTTTTTT. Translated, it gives CASSLEGGNTGELFF.

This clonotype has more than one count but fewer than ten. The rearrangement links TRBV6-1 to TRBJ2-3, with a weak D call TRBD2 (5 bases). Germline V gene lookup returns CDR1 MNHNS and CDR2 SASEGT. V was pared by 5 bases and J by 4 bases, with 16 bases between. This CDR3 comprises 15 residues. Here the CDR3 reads CASSLAPSGADTQYF. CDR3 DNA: TGTGCCAGCAGTCTAGCCCCCTCGGGCGCAGATACGCAGTATTTT.

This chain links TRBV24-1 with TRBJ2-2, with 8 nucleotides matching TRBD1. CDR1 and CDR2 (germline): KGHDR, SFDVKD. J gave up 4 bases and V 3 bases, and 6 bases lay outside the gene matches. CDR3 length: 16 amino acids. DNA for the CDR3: TGTGCCACCAGTGATCCTAGACAGGGGCCCACCGGGGAGCTGTTTTTT. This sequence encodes CATSDPRQGPTGELFF.

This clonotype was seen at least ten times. CDR3 bases: TGTGCCTGGAGGGGGGACACTGAAGCTTTCTTT. Its translation is CAWRGDTEAFF. This sequence joins TRBV30 and TRBJ1-1; weak D call: TRBD1 (5 bases). The germline V and J ends were trimmed by 3 bases and 3 bases, with 5 bases remaining between them. The CDR3 is 11 amino acids. Germline V gene data show CDR1 as GTSNPN and CDR2 as SVGIG (reference sequence).

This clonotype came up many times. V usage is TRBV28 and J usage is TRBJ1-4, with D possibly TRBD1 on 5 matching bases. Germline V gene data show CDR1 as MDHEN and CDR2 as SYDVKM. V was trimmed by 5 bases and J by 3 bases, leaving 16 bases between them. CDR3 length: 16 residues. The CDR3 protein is CASSTGGGFANEKLFF. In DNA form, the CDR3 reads TGTGCCAGCAGTACTGGGGGGGGGTTTGCTAATGAAAAACTGTTTTTT.

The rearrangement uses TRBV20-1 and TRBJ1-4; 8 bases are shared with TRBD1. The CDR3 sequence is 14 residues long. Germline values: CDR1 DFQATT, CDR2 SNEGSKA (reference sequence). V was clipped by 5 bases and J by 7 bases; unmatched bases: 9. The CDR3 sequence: CSAGQGPGIEKLFF. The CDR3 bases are TGCAGTGCTGGACAGGGACCGGGTATTGAAAAACTGTTTTTT.

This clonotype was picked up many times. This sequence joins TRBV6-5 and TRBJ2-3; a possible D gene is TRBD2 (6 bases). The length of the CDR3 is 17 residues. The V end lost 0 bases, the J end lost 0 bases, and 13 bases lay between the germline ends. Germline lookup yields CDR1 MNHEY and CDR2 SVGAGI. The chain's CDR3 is CASSYSSGGVSTDTQYF. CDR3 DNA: TGTGCCAGCAGTTACTCGTCCGGCGGGGTGAGCACAGATACGCAGTATTTT.

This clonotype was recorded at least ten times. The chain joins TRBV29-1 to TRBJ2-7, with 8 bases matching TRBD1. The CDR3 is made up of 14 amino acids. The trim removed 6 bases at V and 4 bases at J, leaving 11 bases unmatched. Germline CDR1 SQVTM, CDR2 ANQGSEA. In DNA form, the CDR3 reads TGCAGCGTGGCCGGACAGGGTATGGGATACGAGCAGTACTTC. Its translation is CSVAGQGMGYEQYF.

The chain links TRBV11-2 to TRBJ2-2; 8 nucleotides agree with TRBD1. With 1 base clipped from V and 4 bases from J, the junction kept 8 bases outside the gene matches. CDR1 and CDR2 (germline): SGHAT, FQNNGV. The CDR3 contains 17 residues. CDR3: CASSLGAGGRVTGELFF. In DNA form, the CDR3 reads TGTGCCAGCAGCTTAGGGGCAGGGGGCAGGGTCACCGGGGAGCTGTTTTTT.

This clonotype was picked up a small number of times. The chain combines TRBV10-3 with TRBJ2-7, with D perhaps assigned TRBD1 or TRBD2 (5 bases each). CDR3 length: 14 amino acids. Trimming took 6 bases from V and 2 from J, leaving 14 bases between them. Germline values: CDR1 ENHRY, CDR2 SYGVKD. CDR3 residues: CAISLRDGPYEQYF. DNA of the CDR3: TGTGCCATCAGCCTCCGGGACGGACCCTACGAGCAGTACTTC.

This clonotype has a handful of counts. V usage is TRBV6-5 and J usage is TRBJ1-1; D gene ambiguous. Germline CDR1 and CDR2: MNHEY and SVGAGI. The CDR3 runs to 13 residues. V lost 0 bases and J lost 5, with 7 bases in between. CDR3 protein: CASSYSGLTEAFF. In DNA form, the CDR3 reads TGTGCCAGCAGTTACTCAGGGTTAACTGAAGCTTTCTTT.

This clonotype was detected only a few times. The CDR3 DNA reads as TGTGCCAGCAGTGCCGGACTAGACACAGATACGCAGTATTTT. Its translation: CASSAGLDTDTQYF. The chain joins TRBV5-4 to TRBJ2-3, with 7 nucleotides matching TRBD2. The V gene end was trimmed by 5 bases and the J gene end by 2 bases; junction bases not matched to a gene: 5. Germline CDR1 SGHNT, CDR2 YYREEE (reference sequence). The CDR3 is 14 amino acids.

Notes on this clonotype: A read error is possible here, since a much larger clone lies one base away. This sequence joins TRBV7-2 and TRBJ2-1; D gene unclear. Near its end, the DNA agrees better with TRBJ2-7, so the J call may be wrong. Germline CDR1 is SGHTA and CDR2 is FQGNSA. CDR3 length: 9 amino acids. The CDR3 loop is CASSGSQYF. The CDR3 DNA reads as TGTGCCAGCAGCGGGTCGCAGTACTTC.

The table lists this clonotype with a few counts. CDR3 region: CATAGGTDTQYF. For the CDR3, the DNA is TGTGCCACCGCGGGGGGCACAGATACGCAGTATTTT. The V and J genes are TRBV24-1 and TRBJ2-3, with 7 nucleotides matching TRBD2. After removal of 9 bases from V and 1 base from J, the junction contained 0 bases not matched to a gene. The CDR3 is 12 amino acids. Germline V gene lookup returns CDR1 KGHDR and CDR2 SFDVKD.

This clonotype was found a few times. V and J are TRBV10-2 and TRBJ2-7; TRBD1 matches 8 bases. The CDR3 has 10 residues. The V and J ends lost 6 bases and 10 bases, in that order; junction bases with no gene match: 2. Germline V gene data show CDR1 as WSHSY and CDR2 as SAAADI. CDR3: CASRDREQYF. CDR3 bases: TGCGCCAGCAGGGACAGGGAACAGTACTTC.

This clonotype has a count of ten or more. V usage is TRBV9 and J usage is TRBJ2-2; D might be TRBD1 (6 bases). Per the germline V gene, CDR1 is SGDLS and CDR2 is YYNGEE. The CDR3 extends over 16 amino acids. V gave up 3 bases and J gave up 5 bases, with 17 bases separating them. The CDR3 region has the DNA TGTGCCAGCAGCGAGACGGCCAGGGGTAGTACCGGGGAGCTGTTTTTT. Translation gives CASSETARGSTGELFF.

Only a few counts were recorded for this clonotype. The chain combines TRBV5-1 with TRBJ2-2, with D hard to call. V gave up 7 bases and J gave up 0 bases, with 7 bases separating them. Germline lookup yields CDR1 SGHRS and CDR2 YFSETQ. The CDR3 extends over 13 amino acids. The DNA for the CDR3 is TGCGCCAGCCGGTTCGCGAACACCGGGGAGCTGTTTTTT. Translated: CASRFANTGELFF.

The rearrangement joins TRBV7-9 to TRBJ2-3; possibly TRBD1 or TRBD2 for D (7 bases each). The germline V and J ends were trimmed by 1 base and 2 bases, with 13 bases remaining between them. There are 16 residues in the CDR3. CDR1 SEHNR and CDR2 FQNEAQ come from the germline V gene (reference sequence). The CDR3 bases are TGTGCCAGCAGCTTAGGCCAGGGGGGGACCACAGATACGCAGTATTTT. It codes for CASSLGQGGTTDTQYF.

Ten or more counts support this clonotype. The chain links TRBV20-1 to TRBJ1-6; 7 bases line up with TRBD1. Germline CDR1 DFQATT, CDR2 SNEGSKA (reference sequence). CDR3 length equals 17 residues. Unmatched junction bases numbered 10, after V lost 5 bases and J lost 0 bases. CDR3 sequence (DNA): TGCAGTGCTGCCAGGGGGGGGGGGAACTCCTATAATTCACCCCTCCACTTT. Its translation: CSAARGGGNSYNSPLHF.

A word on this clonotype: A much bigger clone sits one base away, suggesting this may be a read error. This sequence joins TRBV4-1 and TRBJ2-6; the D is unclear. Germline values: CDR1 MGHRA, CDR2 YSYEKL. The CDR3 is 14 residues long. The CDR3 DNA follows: TGCGCCATCAGCCCATACTCTGGGGCCAACGTCCTGACTTTC. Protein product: CAISPYSGANVLTF.

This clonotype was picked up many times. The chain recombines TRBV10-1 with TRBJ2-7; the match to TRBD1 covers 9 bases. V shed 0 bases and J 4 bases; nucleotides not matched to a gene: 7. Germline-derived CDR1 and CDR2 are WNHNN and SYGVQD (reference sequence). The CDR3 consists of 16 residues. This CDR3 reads CASSESRDRASYEQYF. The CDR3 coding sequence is TGCGCCAGCAGTGAGTCAAGGGACAGGGCTTCGTACGAGCAGTACTTC.

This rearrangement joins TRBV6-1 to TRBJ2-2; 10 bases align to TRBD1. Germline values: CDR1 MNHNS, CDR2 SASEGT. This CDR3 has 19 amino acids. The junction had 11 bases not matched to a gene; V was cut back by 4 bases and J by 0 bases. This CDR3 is CASSAPPGQGPPNTGELFF. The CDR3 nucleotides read TGTGCCAGCAGTGCCCCGCCGGGACAGGGGCCGCCGAACACCGGGGAGCTGTTTTTT.

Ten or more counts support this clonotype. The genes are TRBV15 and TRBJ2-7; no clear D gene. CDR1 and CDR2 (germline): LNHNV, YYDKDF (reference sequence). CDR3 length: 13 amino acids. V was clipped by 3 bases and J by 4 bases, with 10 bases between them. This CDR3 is CATSSRLVYEQYF. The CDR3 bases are TGTGCCACCAGCAGCAGACTCGTGTACGAGCAGTACTTC.

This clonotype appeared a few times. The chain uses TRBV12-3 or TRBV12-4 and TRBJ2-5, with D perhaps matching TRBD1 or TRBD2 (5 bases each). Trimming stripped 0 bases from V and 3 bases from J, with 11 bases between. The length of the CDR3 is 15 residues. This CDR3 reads CASSLARAREETQYF. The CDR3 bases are TGTGCCAGCAGTTTAGCGCGGGCCAGGGAAGAGACCCAGTACTTC.

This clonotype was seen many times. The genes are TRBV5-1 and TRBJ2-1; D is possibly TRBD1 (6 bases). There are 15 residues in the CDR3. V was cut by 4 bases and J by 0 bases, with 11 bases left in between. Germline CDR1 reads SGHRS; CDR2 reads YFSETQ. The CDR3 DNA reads TGCGCCAGCAGCCAAAGGGGGAGCTCCTACAATGAGCAGTTCTTC. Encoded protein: CASSQRGSSYNEQFF.

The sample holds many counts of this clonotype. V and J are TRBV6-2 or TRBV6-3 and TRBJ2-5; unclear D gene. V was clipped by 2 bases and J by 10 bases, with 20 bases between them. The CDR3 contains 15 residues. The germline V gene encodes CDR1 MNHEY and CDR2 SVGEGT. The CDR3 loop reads CASSYTRQASIDQYF. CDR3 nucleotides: TGTGCCAGCAGTTACACGCGGCAGGCCTCGATTGACCAGTACTTC.